These 5 T cell receptor beta chains share one sample of origin, sequenced in a study of T-cell reconstitution after alpha-beta-depleted transplantation in children. During its preparation, the TCRbeta library received unique molecular identifiers. MiXCR, applied by TCRdb to the PCR reads, yields one record per CDR3 protein. The table shows approximately 650,000 distinct CDR3 sequences, with about an eighth occurring only once. The input for sequencing was PBMCs, taken before TCRalphabeta/CD19-depleted stem cell transplant. The receptors originated from a girl aged 2-9 years with congenital amegakaryocytic thrombocytopenia, due to receive a stem cell transplant.

This clonotype has only a few counts. The CDR3 region has the DNA TGTGCCAGCTCGCCCGAGAGGAGCTCCTACGAGCAGTACTTC. Amino acid sequence: CASSPERSSYEQYF. The chain recombines TRBV18 with TRBJ2-7; no reliable D call. The CDR3 has 14 residues. CDR1 and CDR2 (germline): KGHSH, LQKENI. V was clipped by 6 bases and J by 0 bases, with 12 bases between them.

The chain has TRBV15 and TRBJ2-1; D not resolved. CDR3 length: 13 residues. V lost 5 bases to trimming and J lost 9 bases, with 14 bases between them. CDR1 is LNHNV and CDR2 is YYDKDF in the germline V gene (reference sequence). CDR3: CATSPSLASEQFF. The CDR3 nucleotides read TGTGCCACCAGCCCCTCCCTGGCGAGTGAGCAGTTCTTC.

This clonotype was seen ten or more times. The chain uses TRBV24-1 and TRBJ2-1; D unclear. The CDR3 is 18 amino acids. Trimming took 3 bases from V and 5 from J, leaving 22 bases between them. Germline loops: CDR1 KGHDR, CDR2 SFDVKD. The CDR3: CATSDPIDSESQHNEQFF. CDR3 in DNA: TGTGCCACCAGTGATCCAATTGACTCCGAAAGCCAACACAATGAGCAGTTCTTC.

This rearrangement joins TRBV4-1 to TRBJ1-1; no definite D call. Germline CDR1 MGHRA, CDR2 YSYEKL. The CDR3 has 14 amino acids. V was clipped by 1 base and J by 5 bases, with 11 bases between them. CDR3 protein: CASSQGVLGTEAFF. The CDR3 DNA reads as TGCGCCAGCAGCCAAGGGGTGTTGGGGACTGAAGCTTTCTTT.

This clonotype was seen ten or more times. V gene TRBV29-1 combines with J gene TRBJ2-2; D remains ambiguous. Per germline, CDR1 SQVTM and CDR2 ANQGSEA. CDR3 size: 13 residues. The V and J ends lost 5 bases and 4 bases respectively, with 11 bases between them. The CDR3 nucleotides read TGCAGCGTTCAAGTAGTACCCACCGGGGAGCTGTTTTTT. Amino acid sequence: CSVQVVPTGELFF.